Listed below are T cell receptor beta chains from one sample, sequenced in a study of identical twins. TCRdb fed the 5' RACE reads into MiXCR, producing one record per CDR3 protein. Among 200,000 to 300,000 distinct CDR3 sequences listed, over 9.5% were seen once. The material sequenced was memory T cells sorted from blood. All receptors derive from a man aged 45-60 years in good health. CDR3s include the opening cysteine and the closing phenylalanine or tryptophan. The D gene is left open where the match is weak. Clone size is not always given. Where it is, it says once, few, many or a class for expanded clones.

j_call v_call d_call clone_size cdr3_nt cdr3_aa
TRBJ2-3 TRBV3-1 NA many TGTGCCAGCAGCCTCAGGGTAACAGATACGCAGTATTTT CASSLRVTDTQYF
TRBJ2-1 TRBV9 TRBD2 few TGTGCCAGCAGCGTCGGGACTAGCGGGAGAAATGAGCAGTTCTTC CASSVGTSGRNEQFF
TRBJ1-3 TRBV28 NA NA TGTGCCAGCAGAAGTCGCCGGCCGGACTTTTCTGGAAACACCATATATTTT CASRSRRPDFSGNTIYF
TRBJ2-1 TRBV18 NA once TGTGCCAGCTCACCCGACACGGGTGAGCAGTTCTTC CASSPDTGEQFF
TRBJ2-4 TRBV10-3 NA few TGTGCCATCAGTGGAGGCGGCGGCATTCAGTACTTC CAISGGGGIQYF
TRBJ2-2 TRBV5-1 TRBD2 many TGCGCCAGCAGCTTGGAAGCGGGACTCGGCACCGGGGAGCTGTTTTTT CASSLEAGLGTGELFF
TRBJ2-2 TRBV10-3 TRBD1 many TGTGCCATCAGTGGTTACAGGGGCCGAAACACCGGGGAGCTGTTTTTT CAISGYRGRNTGELFF
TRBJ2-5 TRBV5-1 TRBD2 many TGCGCCAGCAGCTTGTTCACTAGCGGGGGGGAAGAGACCCAGTACTTC CASSLFTSGGEETQYF
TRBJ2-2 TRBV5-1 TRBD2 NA TGCGCCAGCAGCTTTGCGGGAGCCACCGGGGAGCTGTTTTTT CASSFAGATGELFF
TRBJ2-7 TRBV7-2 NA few TGTGCCAGCAGCTTAGGCCCCGCGACTAGGGGGGGTTACGAGCAGTACTTC CASSLGPATRGGYEQYF
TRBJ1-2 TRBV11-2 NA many TGTGCCAGCAGACATAAGGGGGTGGACTATGGCTACACCTTC CASRHKGVDYGYTF
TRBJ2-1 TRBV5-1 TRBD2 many TGCGCCAGCAAAGATAACGCACCGGGGGGGCAGATAATGTACAATGAGCAGTTCTTC CASKDNAPGGQIMYNEQFF
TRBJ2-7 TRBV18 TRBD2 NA TGTGCCAGCTCACCCCCGGGGGGGGACGAGCAGTACTTC CASSPPGGDEQYF
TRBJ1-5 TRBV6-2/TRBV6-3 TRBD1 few TGTGCCAGCAGTGTGACAGGGGCCTTCGGTCAGCCCCAGCATTTT CASSVTGAFGQPQHF
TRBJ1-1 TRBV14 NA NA TGTGCCAGCAGCCAAGTAAGCGGCGGGAGCACTGAAGCTTTCTTT CASSQVSGGSTEAFF
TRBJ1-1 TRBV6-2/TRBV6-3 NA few TGTGCCAGCACCCCCTTCAAAGGACGGGGGAACACTGAAGCTTTCTTT CASTPFKGRGNTEAFF
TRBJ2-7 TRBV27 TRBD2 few TGTGCCAGCCGAAGCGCCGGGACTAGCTTTAACGAGCAGTACTTC CASRSAGTSFNEQYF
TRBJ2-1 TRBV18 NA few TGTGCCAGCTCACCGTCCAGCAGCTTGGGGTTCTTC CASSPSSSLGFF
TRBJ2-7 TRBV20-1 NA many TGCAGTGCTAGAGACCCCACGAATTCCTACGAGCAGTACTTC CSARDPTNSYEQYF
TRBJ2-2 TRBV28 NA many TGTGCCAGCAGTTACGGGGGTTTTTGGCGGTCCGGGGAGCTGTTTTTT CASSYGGFWRSGELFF
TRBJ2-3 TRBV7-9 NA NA TGTGCCAGCAGGACCGACAGGTTAAACACAGATACGCAGTATTTT CASRTDRLNTDTQYF
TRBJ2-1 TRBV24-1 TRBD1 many TGTGCCACCGGATACCCGGGACAGAGCTTCAATGAGCAGTTCTTC CATGYPGQSFNEQFF
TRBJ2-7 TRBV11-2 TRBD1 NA TGTGCCAGCAGCCGACAGGGCCGCACCTACGAGCAGTACTTC CASSRQGRTYEQYF
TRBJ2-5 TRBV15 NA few TGTGCCACCAGCAGAGACGCCCAGCGGGAGACCCAGTACTTC CATSRDAQRETQYF
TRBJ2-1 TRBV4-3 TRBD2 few TGCGCCAGCAGCCAAGAGGCTAGCGGGGGGGTAGTTAATGAGCAGTTCTTC CASSQEASGGVVNEQFF
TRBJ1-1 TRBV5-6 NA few TGTGCCAGCAGCACGGGACGTTTGCAAGCTTTCTTT CASSTGRLQAFF
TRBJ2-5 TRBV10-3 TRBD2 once TGTGCCATCAGTGGGGCTAGCGGCCAAGAGACCCAGTACTTC CAISGASGQETQYF
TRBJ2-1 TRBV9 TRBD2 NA TGTGCCAGCAGCGCCTTGCGGGGGAGAGGGGAGCAGTTCTTC CASSALRGRGEQFF
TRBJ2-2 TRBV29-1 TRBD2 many TGCAGCGTCCAGACTAGCGGGAGAGTCACCGGGGAGCTGTTTTTT CSVQTSGRVTGELFF
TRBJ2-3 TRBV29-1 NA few TGCAGCGTTGAACCCCGCACAGATACGCAGTATTTT CSVEPRTDTQYF